This is a list of T cell receptor beta chains from one sample in a study of CD8 T cells in ankylosing spondylitis. One entry per CDR3 protein, called by TCRdb with MiXCR from the 5' RACE reads. The repertoire holds 100,000 to 150,000 distinct CDR3 sequences, with roughly 17% as singletons. Sample: blood, either unsorted or a sorted T cell fraction (not recorded which). The origin of the receptors is a male donor with ankylosing spondylitis. Both conserved end residues are part of each CDR3. The order of the fields is clone size, J gene, V gene, D gene, CDR3 DNA, CDR3 protein. A D gene is named only where the DNA matches it firmly. Some rows have no size entry. The others give once, few or many, or a class for an expanded clone.

clone size: few; J gene: TRBJ1-2; V gene: TRBV12-3/TRBV12-4; D gene: -; CDR3 DNA: TGTGCCAGCAGTCTGGACGGCTATGGCTACACCTTC; CDR3 protein: CASSLDGYGYTF
clone size: few; J gene: TRBJ2-7; V gene: TRBV27; D gene: -; CDR3 DNA: TGTGCCAGCAGCAGATCCCAGGACTATCCCTACGAGCAGTACTTC; CDR3 protein: CASSRSQDYPYEQYF
clone size: few; J gene: TRBJ2-2; V gene: TRBV27; D gene: -; CDR3 DNA: TGTGCCAGCAGTTTACGGCTAGGGGGGAACGTGCTGTTTTTT; CDR3 protein: CASSLRLGGNVLFF
clone size: many; J gene: TRBJ1-2; V gene: TRBV5-1; D gene: TRBD1; CDR3 DNA: TGCGCCAGCAGCGTACGTTCCGGGACAGGGGCACCTAACTATGGCTACACCTTC; CDR3 protein: CASSVRSGTGAPNYGYTF
clone size: -; J gene: TRBJ2-5; V gene: TRBV6-2/TRBV6-3; D gene: TRBD1; CDR3 DNA: TGTGCCAGCAGTCGCATCGGACAGGGGGCAAGTGAGACCCAGTACTTC; CDR3 protein: CASSRIGQGASETQYF
clone size: many; J gene: TRBJ2-1; V gene: TRBV5-1; D gene: TRBD2; CDR3 DNA: TGCGCCAGCAGCTCGGATGCAGGGGGACTAGCGGGAGCTAGTGAGCAGTTCTTC; CDR3 protein: CASSSDAGGLAGASEQFF
clone size: -; J gene: TRBJ1-2; V gene: TRBV7-9; D gene: -; CDR3 DNA: TGTGCCAGCAGCTTAGGCCTCCGAGCTAACTATGGCTACACCTTC; CDR3 protein: CASSLGLRANYGYTF
clone size: once; J gene: TRBJ1-2; V gene: TRBV19; D gene: -; CDR3 DNA: TGTGCCAGTAGTATAGTGCCGGGGACCTATGGCTACACCTTC; CDR3 protein: CASSIVPGTYGYTF
clone size: few; J gene: TRBJ2-7; V gene: TRBV4-1; D gene: -; CDR3 DNA: TGCGCCAGCAGCCAAGATCGGGGCAGTTACTACGAGCAGTACTTC; CDR3 protein: CASSQDRGSYYEQYF
clone size: -; J gene: TRBJ2-4; V gene: TRBV11-1; D gene: -; CDR3 DNA: TGTGCCAGCAGCCCCCTTAGCCCTACTACCATAGCCAAAAACATTCAGTACTTC; CDR3 protein: CASSPLSPTTIAKNIQYF
clone size: few; J gene: TRBJ2-7; V gene: TRBV27; D gene: -; CDR3 DNA: TGTGCCAGCAGCGGGAGCGGAGCCTACGAGCAGTACTTC; CDR3 protein: CASSGSGAYEQYF
clone size: few; J gene: TRBJ2-5; V gene: TRBV9; D gene: -; CDR3 DNA: TGTGCCAGCAGCGTAGCTCACAGCACTCAAGAGACCCAGTACTTC; CDR3 protein: CASSVAHSTQETQYF
clone size: -; J gene: TRBJ2-1; V gene: TRBV2; D gene: -; CDR3 DNA: TGTGCCAGCGGCGCGAGCTCCTACAATGAGCAGTTCTTC; CDR3 protein: CASGASSYNEQFF
clone size: -; J gene: TRBJ2-1; V gene: TRBV7-8; D gene: TRBD2; CDR3 DNA: TGTGCCAGCAGCCTCCCGGGACTAGTACCAAGCAATGAGCAGTTCTTC; CDR3 protein: CASSLPGLVPSNEQFF
clone size: few; J gene: TRBJ1-5; V gene: TRBV7-2; D gene: -; CDR3 DNA: TGTGCCAGCAGCCCTGTCGGGCCTGACCTGAGACAGCCCCAGCATTTT; CDR3 protein: CASSPVGPDLRQPQHF
clone size: few; J gene: TRBJ1-2; V gene: TRBV7-9; D gene: -; CDR3 DNA: TGTGCCAGCAGCTTATCCTCCTCCTCGACATTCGGCTATGGCTACACCTTC; CDR3 protein: CASSLSSSSTFGYGYTF
clone size: few; J gene: TRBJ1-6; V gene: TRBV15; D gene: -; CDR3 DNA: TGTGCCACCAGCCCCCCGTATAATTCACCCCTCCACTTT; CDR3 protein: CATSPPYNSPLHF
clone size: few; J gene: TRBJ2-7; V gene: TRBV29-1; D gene: TRBD1; CDR3 DNA: TGCAGCGTTTTCCTTCGGGACAGGCCGAACCTCGCCTACGAGCAGTACTTC; CDR3 protein: CSVFLRDRPNLAYEQYF
clone size: -; J gene: TRBJ2-3; V gene: TRBV7-3; D gene: TRBD2; CDR3 DNA: TGTGCCAGCAGCTTAGGGGCCGGGAGGGTCGATACGCAGTATTTT; CDR3 protein: CASSLGAGRVDTQYF
clone size: -; J gene: TRBJ2-4; V gene: TRBV9; D gene: TRBD1; CDR3 DNA: TGTGCCAGCAGCCCAGGGGGCGTTCTAGCCAAAAACATTCAGTACTTC; CDR3 protein: CASSPGGVLAKNIQYF
clone size: few; J gene: TRBJ1-1; V gene: TRBV7-6; D gene: -; CDR3 DNA: TGTGCCAGCAGCTCCGAGGAGACTGAAGCTTTCTTT; CDR3 protein: CASSSEETEAFF
clone size: many; J gene: TRBJ1-3; V gene: TRBV29-1; D gene: -; CDR3 DNA: TGCAGCGTTGAAACGGCCGTGGGGGCGCCTGGAAACACCATATATTTT; CDR3 protein: CSVETAVGAPGNTIYF
clone size: -; J gene: TRBJ2-1; V gene: TRBV7-8; D gene: -; CDR3 DNA: TGTGCCAGCAGCTTAGTCGCACAGAGAGAGCAGTTCTTC; CDR3 protein: CASSLVAQREQFF
clone size: few; J gene: TRBJ1-1; V gene: TRBV7-9; D gene: -; CDR3 DNA: TGTGCCAGCAGCCCCAATACAGATAACACTGAAGCTTTCTTT; CDR3 protein: CASSPNTDNTEAFF
clone size: -; J gene: TRBJ2-1; V gene: TRBV2; D gene: TRBD1; CDR3 DNA: TGTGCCAGCAGTCCCCACAGGGGCCTCTACTACAATGAGCAGTTCTTC; CDR3 protein: CASSPHRGLYYNEQFF
clone size: few; J gene: TRBJ1-4; V gene: TRBV7-9; D gene: -; CDR3 DNA: TGTGCCAGCAGCCCTACTCTTCAGGGCTCTAATGAAAAACTGTTTTTT; CDR3 protein: CASSPTLQGSNEKLFF
clone size: -; J gene: TRBJ2-1; V gene: TRBV3-1; D gene: TRBD2; CDR3 DNA: TGTGCCAGCAGCCAAGATTATTCGATACTAGCGGGAGGGCCGGGCTCCTACAATGAGCAGTTCTTC; CDR3 protein: CASSQDYSILAGGPGSYNEQFF